The 20 T cell receptor beta chains below come from one sample, sequenced in a study of graft-versus-host responses after intestinal transplantation. Their recognized antigens are unknown. The method was immunoSEQ multiplex PCR; TCRdb's version includes in-frame clones alone and lacks a portion of them. The table shows 84,000 or so clones, with about 93% occurring only once. The sequencing here drew on unstimulated CD8+ T cells sorted from spleen or lymph node cells, taken before transplant. All receptors come from a human donor who was the organ donor for an intestinal transplant.

The V gene is TRBV7-9, the J gene TRBJ2-3; 9 bases agree with TRBD1. V was clipped by 5 bases and J by 2 bases; unmatched bases: 8. Germline V CDR1 and CDR2: SEHNR, FQNEAQ (reference sequence). The length of the CDR3 is 16 residues. The CDR3: CASSQRDRVYTDTQYF. The CDR3 DNA reads as TGTGCCAGCAGCCAGCGGGACAGGGTTTACACAGATACGCAGTATTTT.

The genes are TRBV28 and TRBJ2-7, with a weak D call TRBD2 (6 bases). Deletions cut 3 bases from V and 2 bases from J, with 11 bases between. The CDR3 is made up of 14 amino acids. Germline lookup yields CDR1 MDHEN and CDR2 SYDVKM. This chain's CDR3 is CASSFTGGPYEQYF. The CDR3 DNA is TGTGCCAGCAGTTTTACTGGAGGGCCCTACGAGCAGTACTTC.

This chain's CDR3 is CASSPGLDGQYF. CDR3 nucleotides: TGTGCCAGCAGTCCGGGATTAGACGGGCAGTACTTC. The V call is TRBV28, the J call TRBJ2-7; TRBD2 might be the D (5 bases). CDR3 size: 12 residues. Germline V gene sequence: CDR1 MDHEN, CDR2 SYDVKM. V was cut by 5 bases and J by 9 bases, with 14 bases left in between.

The rearrangement uses TRBV4-3 and TRBJ2-1; no firm D call. Germline loops: CDR1 LGHNA, CDR2 YSLEER. V was trimmed by 1 base and J by 5 bases, leaving 15 bases between them. CDR3 length: 16 amino acids. The chain's CDR3 is CASSQGFDARNNEQFF. As DNA, the CDR3 is TGCGCCAGCAGCCAAGGGTTCGACGCTAGAAACAATGAGCAGTTCTTC.

The chain links TRBV6-1 to TRBJ2-5; D may be TRBD1 (6 bases). The last part of the DNA fits TRBJ2-7 better; the J call may be wrong. The length of the CDR3 is 16 residues. From germline, CDR1 is MNHNS and CDR2 SASEGT. DNA for the CDR3: TGTGCCAGCAGTGTTCCCGGCGGACAGATCGCGTACGAGCAGTACTTC. Its translation: CASSVPGGQIAYEQYF.

The V gene is TRBV19, the J gene TRBJ2-1; unclear D gene. Trimming left V 2 bases short and J 4 bases short, with 6 bases between. Germline values: CDR1 LNHDA, CDR2 SQIVND (reference sequence). This CDR3 has 13 amino acids. The CDR3: CASSIWAYNEQFF. CDR3 DNA: TGTGCCAGTAGTATATGGGCTTACAATGAGCAGTTCTTC.

This rearrangement joins TRBV6-5 to TRBJ2-1; 8 bases fit TRBD1. V lost 8 bases, J lost 3 bases, and 6 bases stayed unmatched. CDR1 and CDR2 (germline): MNHEY, SVGAGI. The CDR3 has 14 amino acids. CDR3 sequence: CASGETGDYNEQFF. The CDR3 region has the DNA TGTGCCAGCGGGGAGACAGGGGACTACAATGAGCAGTTCTTC.

V and J are TRBV11-2 and TRBJ2-2; TRBD1 is a possible D gene (6 bases). V was trimmed by 7 bases and J by 6 bases, leaving 15 bases between them. The length of the CDR3 is 14 residues. Germline V gene lookup returns CDR1 SGHAT and CDR2 FQNNGV. The CDR3 sequence: CASNKNRVSGELFF. The CDR3 coding sequence is TGTGCCAGCAACAAAAACAGGGTTTCCGGGGAGCTGTTTTTT.

This chain links TRBV5-1 with TRBJ2-1, with D perhaps TRBD1 or TRBD2 (9 bases each). CDR3 length: 19 amino acids. The germline CDR1 and CDR2 sequences are SGHRS and YFSETQ. The ends were cut back, 7 bases at V and 8 bases at J, with 34 bases in the middle. This CDR3 reads CASSYDGTGSSGRWYEQFF. DNA for the CDR3: TGCGCCAGCTCCTATGATGGGACAGGGTCCAGCGGGAGGTGGTATGAGCAGTTCTTC.

The genes are TRBV21-1 and TRBJ1-5; the table's D gene call, TRBD1, was not cross checked with the DNA. TRBV21-1 counts as a pseudogene. The CDR3 is 17 residues long. The CDR3 loop is CASSKLTPRTSNQPQHF. In DNA, the CDR3 is TGTGCCAGCAGCAAACTGACACCTCGTACTAGCAATCAGCCCCAGCATTTT.

The chain employs TRBV20-1 and TRBJ1-1; 7 nucleotides align to TRBD1. Germline V gene data show CDR1 as DFQATT and CDR2 as SNEGSKA (reference sequence). The CDR3 loop spans 10 amino acids. This chain's CDR3 is CAWTGGKAFF. For the CDR3, the DNA is TGCGCCTGGACAGGCGGCAAAGCTTTCTTT.

The chain recombines TRBV28 with TRBJ2-7, with TRBD2 matching 9 bases. V lost 7 bases to trimming and J lost 2 bases; unmatched junction nucleotides: 9. Germline V gene lookup returns CDR1 MDHEN and CDR2 SYDVKM. CDR3 length: 15 residues. In DNA, the CDR3 is TGTGCCAGCACCCCCGTGCGGGAGGGAACCTACGAGCAGTACTTC. Translation gives CASTPVREGTYEQYF.

This clone showed up just a few times. J is TRBJ1-5 and V is TRBV6-5; D remains unclear. Germline V CDR1 and CDR2: MNHEY, SVGAGI. Trimming left V 4 bases short and J 1 base short, with 5 bases between. The CDR3 is 13 residues long. In DNA form, the CDR3 reads TGTGCCAGCAGTTCACTCAGCAATCAGCCCCAGCATTTT. It yields the protein CASSSLSNQPQHF.

Here the CDR3 reads CSVTQRNTIYF. CDR3 bases: TGCAGCGTCACCCAGAGAAACACCATATATTTT. The chain uses TRBV29-1 and TRBJ1-3; D not resolved. This CDR3 is built from 11 residues. Trimming took 6 bases from V and 5 from J, leaving 8 bases between them. Germline V gene lookup returns CDR1 SQVTM and CDR2 ANQGSEA.

Only one count was recorded for this clone. This chain links TRBV5-4 with TRBJ2-1, with 11 bases that match TRBD2. This CDR3 spans 19 amino acids. Looked up from germline, CDR1 is SGHNT and CDR2 is YYREEE (reference sequence). The V and J ends lost 2 bases and 4 bases, in that order; junction bases with no gene match: 14. CDR3 loop: CASSLSGTSGLSGYNEQFF. The DNA of the CDR3 is TGTGCCAGCAGCTTATCCGGGACTAGCGGCCTATCTGGGTACAATGAGCAGTTCTTC.

The V call is TRBV7-9, the J call TRBJ2-7, with 8 nucleotides matching TRBD2. The germline V gene encodes CDR1 SEHNR and CDR2 FQNEAQ (reference sequence). Germline trimming cut 10 bases from V and 3 bases from J; bases unmatched to any gene: 11. The CDR3 length is 14 residues. The CDR3: CATRGGGPYYEQYF. CDR3 coding DNA: TGTGCCACTCGGGGCGGGGGGCCCTACTACGAGCAGTACTTC.

The rearrangement uses TRBV6-1 and TRBJ2-7; D is possibly TRBD2 (6 bases). Trimming took off 7 bases at V and 4 bases at J, with 20 bases between the two ends. Germline V gene lookup returns CDR1 MNHNS and CDR2 SASEGT. This CDR3 spans 15 amino acids. The CDR3 DNA reads as TGTGCCAGCACCGACGGTCCGCAGAGCGGGTACGAGCAGTACTTC. This translates into CASTDGPQSGYEQYF.

This chain joins TRBV6-5 and TRBJ1-1; possible D gene TRBD1, 5 bases. CDR3 size: 14 residues. From germline, CDR1 is MNHEY and CDR2 SVGAGI. Trimming took off 0 bases at V and 5 bases at J, with 10 bases between the two ends. The CDR3 region has the DNA TGTGCCAGCAGTTACTCTATCGGGGGGACTGAAGCTTTCTTT. Protein sequence: CASSYSIGGTEAFF.

The chain joins TRBV4-2 to TRBJ2-7; D is possibly TRBD1 (5 bases). The CDR3 is made up of 15 amino acids. Germline loops: CDR1 LGHNA, CDR2 YNFKEQ. With 0 bases removed from V and 4 bases from J, the gap between germline ends came to 13 bases. In DNA form, the CDR3 reads TGTGCCAGCAGCCAAGATTGGACCAGGGTTTACGAGCAGTACTTC. This sequence encodes CASSQDWTRVYEQYF.

V and J are TRBV14 and TRBJ2-7, with D unresolved. The CDR3 length is 16 residues. Trimming took off 4 bases at V and 2 bases at J, with 18 bases between the two ends. Germline loops: CDR1 SGHDN, CDR2 FVKESK. CDR3 nucleotides: TGTGCCAGCAGCCCACCCCGGCAGGAATGGACCTACGAGCAGTACTTC. Translation gives CASSPPRQEWTYEQYF.